The clone carrying this T cell receptor beta chain appeared a single time. Its antigen is not identified. Cultured CD4+ T-cell DNA underwent Oncomine TCR Beta short-read sequencing. Each CDR3 protein is one row after TCRdb ran MiXCR on the PCR reads. The data hold roughly 5,000 distinct CDR3 sequences, with less than 50% observed a single time. This CDR3 comprises 15 residues. V was pared by 4 bases and J by 4 bases, with 17 bases between. Germline values: CDR1 SGHDT, CDR2 YYEEEE. These data belong to a study of vaccination and CD4 T cells after COVID-19. Study background: SARS-CoV-2, HCoV-NL63, HCoV-OC43 and HCoV-229E supplied the overlapping spike peptides used to stimulate cells.

Notes on the study in general: Counts of SARS-CoV-2-reactive clonotypes had a median that went from roughly 21 to 40, a nonsignificant change. Vaccine-specific clones in convalescent patients were spike mono-reactive in 304 of 307 cases. Post-vaccination, and not before, a median roughly 86% of reactive clones appeared in convalescent patients.

Noted treatment: approximately nine-day PBMC culture with coronavirus spike peptide pools or control peptides (ViraFEST assay). The receptor comes from a human donor who had recovered from COVID-19. The V and J genes are TRBV5-6 and TRBJ1-2, with D possibly matching TRBD1 (5 bases). Source material: CD4+ T cells from blood, cultured in vitro. CDR3 bases: TGTGCCAGCAGCCCCCGGGCAGGGTCGGGCTATGGCTACACCTTC. This codes for CASSPRAGSGYGYTF.